This T cell receptor beta chain stems from a study of patients and donors after allogeneic stem cell transplantation. The CDR3 is 15 residues long. Germline CDR1 reads DFQATT; CDR2 reads SNEGSKA (reference sequence). V was clipped by 3 bases and J by 6 bases; unmatched bases: 13. In TCRdb, the RT-PCR reads were re-called with MiXCR into one record per CDR3 protein. The top ten clones hold roughly 11% of a sample with some 230,000 distinct CDR3 sequences, roughly an eighth of them seen once. The TCR sequence derives from a human donor who was either an allogeneic HSCT recipient or a stem cell or donor lymphocyte infusion donor (not recorded which). It is not recorded whose cells these are; they may come from a transplant donor. The chain employs TRBV20-1 and TRBJ1-1; 7 bases line up with TRBD1. Sample: blood, either unsorted or a sorted T cell fraction (not recorded which). In DNA form, the CDR3 reads TGCAGTGCTAGTCGTTCAGGGACAGATTTCTCTGAAGCTTTCTTT. Its translation is CSASRSGTDFSEAFF.